One sample yielded the 5 T cell receptor beta chains listed below, sequenced in a study of cytomegalovirus exposure and HLA in healthy donors. 60 Vbeta and 13 Jbeta primers were used in PCR. Using immunoSEQ multiplex PCR, the repertoire was profiled, and TCRdb retains in-frame clones only, with some absent. This sample contains 40,000 or so clones. Sequenced input: PBMCs. The receptors here all came from a male donor in good health and CMV-seronegative.

The CDR3 protein is CASSLRGRGSYEQYF. Written as DNA, the CDR3 is TGTGCCAGCAGCTTGAGAGGGAGGGGGTCCTACGAGCAGTACTTC. The rearrangement joins TRBV5-4 to TRBJ2-7; TRBD2 is a possible D gene (7 bases). The CDR3 is made up of 15 amino acids. The V gene's germline CDR1 is SGHNT and CDR2 YYREEE (reference sequence). V was shortened by 1 base and J by 1 base, with 12 bases between the two germline ends.

This sequence joins TRBV7-2 and TRBJ1-2; D is ambiguous. The CDR3 consists of 14 residues. V was clipped by 7 bases and J by 8 bases, with 20 bases between them. Germline V CDR1 and CDR2: SGHTA, FQGNSA. The CDR3 DNA follows: TGTGCCAGCACCTCAGCGGGAGGCTTATCGGGCTACACCTTC. It codes for CASTSAGGLSGYTF.

V and J are TRBV14 and TRBJ2-3, with 10 bases that match TRBD1. This CDR3 is built from 14 residues. Germline assignment: CDR1 SGHDN and CDR2 FVKESK. V lost 6 bases to trimming and J lost 4 bases; unmatched junction nucleotides: 4. The CDR3 coding sequence is TGTGCCAGCAGACCGACAGGGGGCCCAGATACGCAGTATTTT. Its translation: CASRPTGGPDTQYF. Based on the CDR3 plus reference TRBV14 and TRBJ2-3, the full variable domain is EAGVTQFPSHSVIEKGQTVTLRCDPISGHDNLYWYRRVMGKEIKFLLHFVKESKQDESGMPNNRFLAERTGGTYSTLKVQPAELEDSGVYFCASRPTGGPDTQYFGPGTRLTVL.

The chain uses TRBV18 and TRBJ2-7, with D perhaps TRBD1 (6 bases). Per the germline V gene, CDR1 is KGHSH and CDR2 is LQKENI. Trimming shortened V by 3 bases and J by 2 bases, and 11 bases separated the two germline ends. This CDR3 is built from 14 residues. CDR3 DNA: TGTGCCAGCTCACCCCAACAGGGCGCCTACGAGCAGTACTTC. Protein: CASSPQQGAYEQYF. The full variable domain, its missing parts supplied by reference TRBV18 and TRBJ2-7, is NAGVMQNPRHLVRRRGQEARLRCSPMKGHSHVYWYRQLPEEGLKFMVYLQKENIIDESGMPKERFSAEFPKEGPSILRIQQVVRGDSAAYFCASSPQQGAYEQYFGPGTRLTVT.

In DNA, the CDR3 is TGCAGCGTTGGTGGGCAGTACGGAGAGACCCAGTACTTC. This encodes CSVGGQYGETQYF. The gene calls are TRBV29-1 and TRBJ2-5; no clear D gene. V was shortened by 4 bases and J by 4 bases, with 13 bases between the two germline ends. The CDR3 contains 13 residues. The germline V gene has CDR1 SQVTM and CDR2 ANQGSEA.